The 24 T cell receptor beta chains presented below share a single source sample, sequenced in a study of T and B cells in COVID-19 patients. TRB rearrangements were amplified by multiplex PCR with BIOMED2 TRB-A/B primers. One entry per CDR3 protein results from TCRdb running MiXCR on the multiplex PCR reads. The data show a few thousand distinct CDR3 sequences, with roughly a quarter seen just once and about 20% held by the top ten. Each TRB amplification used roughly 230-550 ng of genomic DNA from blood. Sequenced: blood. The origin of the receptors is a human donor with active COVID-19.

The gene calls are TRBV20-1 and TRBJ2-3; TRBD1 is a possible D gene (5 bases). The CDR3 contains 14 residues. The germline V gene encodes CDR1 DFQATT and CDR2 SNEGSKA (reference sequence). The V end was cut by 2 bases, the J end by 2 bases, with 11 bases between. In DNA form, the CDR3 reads TGCAGTGCTAGATACGACAGAGACACAGATACGCAGTATTTT. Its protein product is CSARYDRDTDTQYF.

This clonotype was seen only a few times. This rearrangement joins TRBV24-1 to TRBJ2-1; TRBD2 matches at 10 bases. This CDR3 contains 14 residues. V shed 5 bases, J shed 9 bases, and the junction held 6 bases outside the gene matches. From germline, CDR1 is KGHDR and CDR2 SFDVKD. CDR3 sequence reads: CATSVGTSVPEQFF. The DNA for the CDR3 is TGTGCCACCAGTGTTGGGACTAGCGTTCCTGAGCAGTTCTTC.

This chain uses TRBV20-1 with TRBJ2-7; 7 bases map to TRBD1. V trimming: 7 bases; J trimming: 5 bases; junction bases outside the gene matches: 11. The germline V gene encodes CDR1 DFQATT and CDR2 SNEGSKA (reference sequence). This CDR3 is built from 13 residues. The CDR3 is CSVRDSVHHEQYF. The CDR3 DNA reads TGCAGTGTTAGGGACAGCGTCCACCACGAGCAGTACTTC.

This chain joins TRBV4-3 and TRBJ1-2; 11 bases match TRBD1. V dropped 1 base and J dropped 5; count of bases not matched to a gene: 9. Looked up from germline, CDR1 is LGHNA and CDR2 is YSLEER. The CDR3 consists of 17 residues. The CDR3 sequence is CASSQGTGGPMDYGYTF. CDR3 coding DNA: TGCGCCAGCAGCCAAGGGACAGGGGGCCCCATGGATTATGGCTACACCTTC.

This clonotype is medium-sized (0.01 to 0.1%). The CDR3 loop is CASSITTLAGVFAKNIQYF. The CDR3 bases are TGTGCCAGTAGTATAACCACGCTAGCGGGAGTCTTTGCCAAAAACATTCAGTACTTC. The genes are TRBV19 and TRBJ2-4; TRBD2 matches at 10 bases. The CDR3 spans 19 residues. J was trimmed by 1 base and V by 2 bases; bases with no gene match: 11. The germline CDR1 and CDR2 sequences are LNHDA and SQIVND (reference sequence).

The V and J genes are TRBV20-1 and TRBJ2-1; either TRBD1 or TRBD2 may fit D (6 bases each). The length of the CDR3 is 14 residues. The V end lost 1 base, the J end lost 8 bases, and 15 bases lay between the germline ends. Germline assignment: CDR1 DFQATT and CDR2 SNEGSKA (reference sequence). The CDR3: CSARVPGARDEQFF. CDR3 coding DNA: TGCAGTGCTAGAGTTCCGGGGGCGCGGGATGAGCAGTTCTTC.

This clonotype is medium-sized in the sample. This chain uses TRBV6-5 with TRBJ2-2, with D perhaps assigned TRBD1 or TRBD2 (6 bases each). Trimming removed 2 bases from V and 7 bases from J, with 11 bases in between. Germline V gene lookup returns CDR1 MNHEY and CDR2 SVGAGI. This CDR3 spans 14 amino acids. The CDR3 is CASSYRGLGGELFF. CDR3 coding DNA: TGTGCCAGCAGTTACCGGGGGCTAGGCGGGGAGCTGTTTTTT.

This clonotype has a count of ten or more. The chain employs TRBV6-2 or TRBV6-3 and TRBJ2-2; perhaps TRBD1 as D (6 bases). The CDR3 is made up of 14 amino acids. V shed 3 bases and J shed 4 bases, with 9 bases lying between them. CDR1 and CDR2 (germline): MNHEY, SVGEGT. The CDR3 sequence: CASSYWGLTGELFF. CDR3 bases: TGTGCCAGCAGTTATTGGGGGCTCACCGGGGAGCTGTTTTTT.

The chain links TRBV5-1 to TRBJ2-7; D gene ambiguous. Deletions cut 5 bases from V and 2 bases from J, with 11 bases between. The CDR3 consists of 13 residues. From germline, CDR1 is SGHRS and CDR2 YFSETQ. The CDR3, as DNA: TGCGCCAGCAGTTCCGGAGCACCCTACGAGCAGTACTTC. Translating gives CASSSGAPYEQYF. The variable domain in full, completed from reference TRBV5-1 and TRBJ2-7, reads KAGVTQTPRYLIKTRGQQVTLSCSPISGHRSVSWYQQTPGQGLQFLFEYFSETQRNKGNFPGRFSGRQFSNSRSEMNVSTLELGDSALYLCASSSGAPYEQYFGPGTRLTVT.

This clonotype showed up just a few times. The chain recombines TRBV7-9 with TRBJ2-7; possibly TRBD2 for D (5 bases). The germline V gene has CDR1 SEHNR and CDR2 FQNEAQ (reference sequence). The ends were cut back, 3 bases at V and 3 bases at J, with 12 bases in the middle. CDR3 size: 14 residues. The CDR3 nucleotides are TGTGCCAGCAGCTTCTCGGGATCCAGCTACGAGCAGTACTTC. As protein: CASSFSGSSYEQYF.

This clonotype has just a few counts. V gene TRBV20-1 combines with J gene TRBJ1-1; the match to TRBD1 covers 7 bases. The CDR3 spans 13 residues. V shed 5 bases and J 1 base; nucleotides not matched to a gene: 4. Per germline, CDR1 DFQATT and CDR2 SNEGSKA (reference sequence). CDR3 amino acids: CSAAGTENTEAFF. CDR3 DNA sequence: TGCAGTGCTGCTGGGACAGAGAACACTGAAGCTTTCTTT.

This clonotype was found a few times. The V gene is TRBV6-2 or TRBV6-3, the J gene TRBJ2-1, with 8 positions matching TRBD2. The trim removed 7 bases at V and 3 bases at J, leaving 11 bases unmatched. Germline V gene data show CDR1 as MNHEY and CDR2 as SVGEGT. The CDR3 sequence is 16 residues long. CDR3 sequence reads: CASKKPRGGVYNEQFF. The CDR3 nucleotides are TGTGCCAGCAAAAAACCCCGGGGGGGTGTCTACAATGAGCAGTTCTTC.

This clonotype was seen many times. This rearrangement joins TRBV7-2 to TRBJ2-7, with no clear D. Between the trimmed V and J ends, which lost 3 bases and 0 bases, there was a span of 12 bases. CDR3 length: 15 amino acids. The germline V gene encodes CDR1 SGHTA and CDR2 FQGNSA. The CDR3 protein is CASSFTSGGSYEQYF. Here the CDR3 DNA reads TGTGCCAGCAGCTTTACGTCGGGCGGCTCCTACGAGCAGTACTTC.

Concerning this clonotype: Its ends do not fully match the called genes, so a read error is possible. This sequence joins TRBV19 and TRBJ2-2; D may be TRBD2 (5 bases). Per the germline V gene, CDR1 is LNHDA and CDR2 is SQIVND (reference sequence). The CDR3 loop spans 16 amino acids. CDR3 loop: CATGPVPALGTGELLF. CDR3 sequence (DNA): TGTGCCACCGGGCCCGTCCCCGCGTTGGGCACCGGGGAGCTGCTTTTT. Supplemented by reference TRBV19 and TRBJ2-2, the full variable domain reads DGGITQSPKYLFRKEGQNVTLSCEQNLNHDAMYWYRQDPGQGLRLIYYSQIVNDFQKGDIAEGYSVSREKKESFPLTVTSAQKNPTAFYLCATGPVPALGTGELLFGEGSRLTVL.

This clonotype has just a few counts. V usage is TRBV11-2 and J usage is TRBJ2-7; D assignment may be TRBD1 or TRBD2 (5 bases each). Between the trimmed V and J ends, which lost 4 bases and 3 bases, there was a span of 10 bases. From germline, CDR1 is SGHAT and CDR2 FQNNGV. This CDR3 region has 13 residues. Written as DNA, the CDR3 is TGTGCCAGCAGCTCCGGGGCGGGCTACGAGCAGTACTTC. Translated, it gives CASSSGAGYEQYF.

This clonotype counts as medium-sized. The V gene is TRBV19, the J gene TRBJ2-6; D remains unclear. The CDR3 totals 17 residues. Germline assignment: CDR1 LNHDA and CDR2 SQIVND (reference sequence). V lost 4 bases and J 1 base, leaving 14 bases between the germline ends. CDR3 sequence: CASSRRTAGSGANVLTF. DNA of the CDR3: TGTGCCAGTAGTAGACGGACGGCCGGATCTGGGGCCAACGTCCTGACTTTC.

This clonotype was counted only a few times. CDR3 amino acids: CASSIRLAGSEQFF. The CDR3 DNA reads TGTGCCAGTAGTATCAGGCTAGCGGGATCTGAGCAGTTCTTC. The rearrangement uses TRBV19 and TRBJ2-1, with 9 bases matching TRBD2. After removal of 3 bases from V and 9 bases from J, the junction contained 6 bases not matched to a gene. The CDR3 sequence is 14 residues long. Per germline, CDR1 LNHDA and CDR2 SQIVND (reference sequence).

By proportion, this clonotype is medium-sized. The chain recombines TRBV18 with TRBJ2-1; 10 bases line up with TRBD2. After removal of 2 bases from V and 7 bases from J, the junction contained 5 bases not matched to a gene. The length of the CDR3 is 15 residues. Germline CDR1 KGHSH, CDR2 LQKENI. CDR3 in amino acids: CASSPGGLALNEQFF. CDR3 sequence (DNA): TGTGCCAGCTCACCAGGGGGACTAGCGCTAAATGAGCAGTTCTTC.

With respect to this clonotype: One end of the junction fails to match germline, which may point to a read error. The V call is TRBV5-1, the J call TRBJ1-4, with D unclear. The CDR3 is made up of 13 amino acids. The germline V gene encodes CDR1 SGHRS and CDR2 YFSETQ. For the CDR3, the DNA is TGTGCCAGCAGCGTAGCTGCGCCGGGAAAACTGTTTTTT. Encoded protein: CASSVAAPGKLFF.

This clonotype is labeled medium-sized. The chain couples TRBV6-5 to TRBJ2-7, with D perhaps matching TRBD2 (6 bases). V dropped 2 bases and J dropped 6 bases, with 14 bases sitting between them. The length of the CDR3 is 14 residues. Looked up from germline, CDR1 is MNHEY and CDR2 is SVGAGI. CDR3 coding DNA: TGTGCCAGCAGTTACGGTACAGTCGGGGGCGAGCAGTACTTC. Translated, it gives CASSYGTVGGEQYF.

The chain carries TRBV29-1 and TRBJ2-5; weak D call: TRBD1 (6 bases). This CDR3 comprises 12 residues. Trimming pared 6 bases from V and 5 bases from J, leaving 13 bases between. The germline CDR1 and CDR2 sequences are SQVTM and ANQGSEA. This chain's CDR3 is CSVERTVETQYF. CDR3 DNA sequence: TGCAGCGTGGAAAGGACAGTGGAGACCCAGTACTTC.

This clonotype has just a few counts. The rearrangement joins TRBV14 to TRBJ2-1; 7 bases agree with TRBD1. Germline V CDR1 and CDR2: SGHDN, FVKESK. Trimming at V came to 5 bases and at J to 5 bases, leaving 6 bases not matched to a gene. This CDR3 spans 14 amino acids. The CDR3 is CASSSPGQNNEQFF. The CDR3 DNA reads TGTGCCAGCAGCTCACCGGGACAGAACAATGAGCAGTTCTTC.

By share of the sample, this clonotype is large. CDR3 nucleotides: TGTGCCAGTAGCCCCAGGGTTCGGAACACTGAAGCTTTCTTT. Its translation: CASSPRVRNTEAFF. This sequence joins TRBV19 and TRBJ1-1; D is perhaps TRBD1 (5 bases). V was cut by 6 bases and J by 1 base, with 12 bases left in between. Germline loops: CDR1 LNHDA, CDR2 SQIVND (reference sequence). This CDR3 comprises 14 residues.

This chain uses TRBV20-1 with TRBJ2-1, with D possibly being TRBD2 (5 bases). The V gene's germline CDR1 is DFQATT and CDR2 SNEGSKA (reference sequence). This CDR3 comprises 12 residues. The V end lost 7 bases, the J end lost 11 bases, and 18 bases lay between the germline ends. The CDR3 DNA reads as TGCAGTGTCCCCTCGGACTGGGATCAGCAGTTCTTC. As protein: CSVPSDWDQQFF.